The 9 T cell receptor beta chains in this list originate from one sample, sequenced in a study of technical replicates of blood from several donors. The repertoire was sequenced with immunoSEQ multiplex PCR; TCRdb's copy has only in-frame clones and lacks some. The sample has about 76,000 clones; 90% to 95% are singletons. Sequenced: T cells isolated from PBMCs. These receptors all stem from a human donor in good health.

In DNA form, the CDR3 reads TGTGCCAGCAGCCGGACTAGCGGGAGGTATTATAGCACCGGGGAGCTGTTTTTT. As protein: CASSRTSGRYYSTGELFF. The chain recombines TRBV7-2 with TRBJ2-2; 14 nucleotides line up with TRBD2. V shed 5 bases, J shed 4 bases, and the junction held 9 bases outside the gene matches. The CDR3 loop spans 18 amino acids. Looked up from germline, CDR1 is SGHTA and CDR2 is FQGNSA.

The DNA for the CDR3 is TGTGCCAGCAGCCCGCCATGGGAGGCAAACACTGAAGCTTTCTTT. Residues: CASSPPWEANTEAFF. The J gene is TRBJ1-1, the V gene TRBV11-3; D is undetermined. CDR1 and CDR2 (germline): SGHNT, YENEEA. V was trimmed by 5 bases and J by 2 bases, leaving 15 bases between them. The CDR3 runs 15 residues.

This chain joins TRBV28 and TRBJ2-2; no clear D. The germline V gene encodes CDR1 MDHEN and CDR2 SYDVKM. V lost 7 bases, J lost 5 bases, and 11 bases lay in between. The CDR3 runs 13 residues. The CDR3 DNA is TGTGCCAGCAAAGCGACGGTAACCGGGGAGCTGTTTTTT. It yields the protein CASKATVTGELFF. The variable domain in full, completed from reference TRBV28 and TRBJ2-2, reads DVKVTQSSRYLVKRTGEKVFLECVQDMDHENMFWYRQDPGLGLRLIYFSYDVKMKEKGDIPEGYSVSREKKERFSLILESASTNQTSMYLCASKATVTGELFFGEGSRLTVL.

The chain combines TRBV6-5 with TRBJ2-4, with D possibly being TRBD1 (6 bases). The length of the CDR3 is 14 residues. V lost 4 bases and J 1 base, leaving 8 bases between the germline ends. Germline CDR1 and CDR2: MNHEY and SVGAGI. The CDR3 sequence: CASSLQGAKNIQYF. The CDR3 bases are TGTGCCAGCAGTTTACAGGGTGCCAAAAACATTCAGTACTTC.

The J gene is TRBJ1-1, the V gene TRBV6-1; D is perhaps TRBD1 (5 bases). V was clipped by 1 base and J by 1 base, with 10 bases between them. The CDR3 contains 15 residues. Germline loops: CDR1 MNHNS, CDR2 SASEGT. CDR3 loop: CASSEGGAENTEAFF. The DNA for the CDR3 is TGTGCCAGCAGTGAAGGTGGGGCAGAGAACACTGAAGCTTTCTTT.

V is TRBV30 and J is TRBJ2-3; the D gene is possibly TRBD2 (6 bases). V dropped 4 bases and J dropped 7 bases, with 12 bases sitting between them. Germline-derived CDR1 and CDR2 are GTSNPN and SVGIG (reference sequence). This CDR3 contains 12 residues. The CDR3 region is CAWMAGLYTQYF. The CDR3 nucleotides are TGTGCCTGGATGGCGGGGTTGTATACGCAGTATTTT.

This chain uses TRBV28 with TRBJ2-7; the D gene is possibly TRBD1 (5 bases). Per the germline V gene, CDR1 is MDHEN and CDR2 is SYDVKM. The V end lost 2 bases, the J end lost 2 bases, and 10 bases lay between the germline ends. The CDR3 has 14 residues. CDR3 loop: CASSLQGWAYEQYF. The DNA of the CDR3 is TGTGCCAGCAGTTTACAGGGTTGGGCCTACGAGCAGTACTTC.

The rearrangement joins TRBV30 to TRBJ1-3; D is ambiguous. Per the germline V gene, CDR1 is GTSNPN and CDR2 is SVGIG (reference sequence). V gave up 3 bases and J gave up 2 bases, with 8 bases separating them. CDR3 length equals 13 residues. The CDR3, as DNA: TGTGCCTGGAGGGAGGTGGCTGGAAACACCATATATTTT. Translated: CAWREVAGNTIYF.

This chain joins TRBV27 and TRBJ1-5, with 10 bases lining up with TRBD1. The V gene's germline CDR1 is MNHEY and CDR2 SMNVEV (reference sequence). This CDR3 contains 17 residues. The V gene end was trimmed by 5 bases and the J gene end by 3 bases; junction bases not matched to a gene: 10. DNA for the CDR3: TGTGCCAGCAGTCTAATGGGGGGGACAGGGGCCAATCAGCCCCAGCATTTT. It specifies CASSLMGGTGANQPQHF.